This T cell receptor beta chain was documented in a study of cytomegalovirus exposure and HLA in healthy donors (TCRdb year 2017). The study in broad terms: An earlier analysis of approximately 640 of the donors reported about 290 Gb of sequence data and roughly 100 million unique TCR beta sequences from 190 million or so T cells. The later analysis used no new phenotypic data to find candidate immune exposures, relying instead on TCR beta sequences and their occurrence across donors. Typing coverage varied by locus: about 629-640 donors for A, B, C, DRB1 and DQB1; more than 500 for DQA1; approximately 610 for DPA1; about 450 for DPB1. Besides the first cohort of roughly 700 subjects, a separate validation cohort made up of some 110 different subjects was used. To decide whether each TCR beta V gene segment behaved as functional or pseudogenic, an earlier analysis of fewer than 750 of the donors relied on high-throughput TCR beta sequencing. The T cell repertoires of some 670 subjects were profiled by immunosequencing and related to cytomegalovirus serostatus. Alongside the repertoire data, information on donor age, sex, ethnicity and CMV serostatus was compiled. Of the roughly 400 genotyped donors, 70% to 90% were placed in the genetic ancestry cluster associated with self-reported Caucasian donors. HLA typing included class I and class II loci at four-digit resolution. A later analysis re-analyzed previously published TCR beta repertoires from roughly 690 donors and added high-resolution HLA genotyping to study TCR occurrence patterns. The study aimed to test whether cataloging public T cell receptors could reveal signatures of past pathogen exposure. Every repertoire in the discovery cohort had been generated on one and the same sequencing platform. Among approximately 370 genotyped donors of the cohort, an average of around 240,000 unique TCR beta nucleotide sequences was sequenced per donor, of which 15% to 20% were non-productive. Roughly five DR-DQ haplotypes were treated as single units for association and clustering because of strong linkage in the cohort. A later genetic analysis took genome-wide SNP genotypes for about 55% of the roughly 670 donors and used that subset as a discovery cohort. High-throughput TCR immunosequencing, statistical association of individual TCRs with disease status, and machine learning were combined to predict cytomegalovirus infection status. Roughly 320 gigabases of sequencing data and around 85 million unique TCR sequences made up an early release that covered approximately 620 HLA-typed donors.

Libraries were prepared through the immunoSEQ multiplex PCR assay. A mixture of 60 forward primers for TCR Vbeta segments and 13 reverse primers for TCR Jbeta segments was used in the multiplex PCR. A multiplex PCR assay on genomic DNA amplified the CDR3 region of rearranged TCR beta genes. Amplified TCR beta libraries were sequenced as 87-base-pair reads on the Illumina HiSeq System. The authors' pipeline ran thus. In a later analysis, some 80 million unique TCR beta chains were counted across the 690 or so repertoires, and roughly 9.9 million of these chains were shared by at least two donors. Raw reads were error-corrected and collapsed into unique sequences by a nearest-neighbor algorithm in which closely related sequences were merged to remove PCR and sequencing errors. V, D and J gene segments were assigned by aligning CDR3 sequences to IMGT reference sequences. Each retained sequence needed at least a six-nucleotide match to both a V gene segment and a J gene segment. A rearrangement counted as productive if the CDR3 had no stop codons and remained in frame with V and J, and every other rearrangement counted as non-productive. CDR3 was defined by IMGT convention, running from the second conserved V-encoded cysteine to the conserved J-encoded phenylalanine. Sequences without an unambiguous match to a single V gene segment were excluded from the earlier analysis of 450 to 750 of the donors. In an earlier analysis of a few hundred of the donors, a V segment was called functional when productive rearrangements were above 56.7%, and segregating when the standard deviation between donors exceeded 5%. A statistical classification framework was built to diagnose cytomegalovirus status from the catalog of TCR beta chain sequences. A later analysis assigned V and J genes by comparing TCR nucleotide sequences with IMGT/GENE-DB human TR gene sequences. A later analysis assigned CDR3 sequences and most-parsimonious VDJ recombination scenarios with the TCRdist pipeline. In a later analysis, each TCR beta chain was defined by its CDR3 amino acid sequence together with its V-gene family, and reads without a unique V-gene family were excluded. In a later analysis, nearly 600 highly shared, low-generation-probability nucleotide sequences were removed to address suspected cross-contamination and a sequencing artifact. In a later analysis, a clonal expansion index for each public chain was calculated from normalized within-repertoire ranks of inferred template counts. In a later analysis, generation probabilities were computed using a VDJ recombination model fitted to out-of-frame rearrangements, and the results were checked against IGoR. In a later analysis, hypergeometric tests were used to score TCR-TCR, TCR-HLA and TCR-CMV co-occurrence, with a repertoire-size bias correction applied to TCR pairs. To estimate false discovery rates, a later analysis permuted the HLA or CMV assignments 20 times. A later analysis grouped co-occurring TCRs with DBSCAN, adding TCRdist sequence similarity when clustering within HLA-allele-positive subsets. For co-occurrence clustering, repertoires with fewer than 30,000 or more than 120,000 public chains were excluded, along with about five repertoires with anomalous nucleotide sharing. The source is immuneACCESS, and TCRdb retained only in-frame sequences with V and J called. Part of the clones is not carried over; for the studies checked, unresolved V genes explain less than half of this, and the remainder is unexplained. The DNA gave D and trimming, while V, J and clone size come from that table. For this sample the table gives around 120,000 clones, of which 70% to 85% were detected only once. The ten largest clonotypes hold approximately 3% of the sample.

The germline V gene specifies SQVTM as CDR1 and ANQGSEA as CDR2. Including cysteine and phenylalanine, the CDR3 has 14 amino acids. Only CDR3 DNA remains: 42 bases, in frame from the first base. The junction shows trimming of 1 base on V and 5 bases on J, plus 14 bases between the germline ends. A note on this clone: Its antigen specificity is not known. Per-nucleotide qualities are absent, and no much larger clonotype sits a single base away.

The paper as a whole reports these results and caveats: In a later analysis, TCR association rates were found to vary across HLA loci, with the most associated TCRs seen for DRB1 alleles and the fewest for HLA-C alleles. The only immune exposure information available for the cohort was CMV serostatus. Linkage disequilibrium might explain the correlated functional status among segregating V segments, but an unknown experimental factor could not be ruled out. In vitro tests confirmed that a few of the cytomegalovirus-associated TCR beta chains recognize cytomegalovirus antigens. The classifier was reported to diagnose cytomegalovirus status with high specificity and sensitivity in both the original and validation cohorts. The authors suggested that the approach could potentially be generalized to other disease states and immunological phenotypes. Several of the top co-occurrence clusters appeared to be linked to parvovirus B19, influenza, CMV and Epstein-Barr virus, according to a later analysis. A group of highly shared sequence variants was considered likely to be a technical artifact of the sequencing pipeline. In a later analysis, over 15,000 TCR beta sequences were associated with specific HLA alleles at a false discovery rate of 0.05. A later analysis found that most CMV-associated TCR beta chains appeared HLA-restricted, with HLA associations seemingly driven largely by CMV exposure. Because HLA typing was missing for some donors at each locus, association tests included only the typed subset. In a later genetic analysis, a missense DCLRE1C variant was associated with V-gene and J-gene trimming of TCR beta chains, and the association was replicated in an independent cohort. In an earlier analysis of about 600 of the donors, most TCR beta V segments appeared in productive rearrangements about 87% or about 30% of the time, broadly matching IMGT annotations. A further reported finding was that TCR beta sequences accurately predicted the HLA-A and HLA-B alleles for most subjects in the first cohort. In the study, approximately 150 TCR beta chains were listed as associated with cytomegalovirus. When HLA alleles, especially DR and DQ, strongly co-occurred, TCR associations were difficult to assign to individual alleles. Because counts were too low, seventeen rarely observed V segments, including chromosome 9 orphons, were left out of the earlier analysis of approximately 500 of the donors. Only TCR beta chains were sequenced in this cohort, and the absence of alpha or paired-chain data limited detectable features. Most TCR sequences were seen in very few donors, while some public TCRs were found in many individuals. In a later genetic analysis, fewer N-insertions in productive TCRs were reported among donors in an Asian-associated ancestry cluster than the roughly 700-donor mean. Compared with equally common non-associated chains, HLA-associated TCR beta chains in a later analysis were more clonally expanded and had lower generation probabilities. Because the 87-base-pair reads could not distinguish some IMGT-functional V segments, including TRBV6-2 and TRBV6-3, those segments were excluded. Roughly uniform sequencing depth across donors was assumed in presence/absence analyses, although this assumption may not hold.

In total, approximately 700 healthy bone marrow donors made up the cohort. All cohort members were sampled while nominally healthy, although unrecorded immune exposures were likely present. The donor tested CMV seronegative, placing the donor among the approximately 400 seronegative members of the cohort. A peripheral blood sample was collected from each donor, and TCR beta sequencing was performed on peripheral blood mononuclear cells. Genomic DNA extraction from the blood cell samples was performed with the Qiagen DNeasy Blood Extraction Kit. Sequencing was carried out using PBMCs. The chain was built from TRBV29-1 and TRBJ1-2; tentative D gene TRBD1, with 6 bases matching. This clonotype originated in a boy between 2 and 10 years old in good health and CMV-seronegative. DNA sequence: TGCAGCGTTGAAGGGGAGGGGGTGGAATATGGCTACACCTTC. It is translated as CSVEGEGVEYGYTF.